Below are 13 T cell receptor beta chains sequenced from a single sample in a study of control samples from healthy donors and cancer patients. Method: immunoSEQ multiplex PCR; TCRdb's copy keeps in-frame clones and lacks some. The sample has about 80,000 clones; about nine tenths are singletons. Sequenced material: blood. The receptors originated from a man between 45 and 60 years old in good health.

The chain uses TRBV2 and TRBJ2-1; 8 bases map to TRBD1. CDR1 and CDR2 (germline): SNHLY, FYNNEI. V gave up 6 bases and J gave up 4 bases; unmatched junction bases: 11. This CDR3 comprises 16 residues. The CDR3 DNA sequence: TGTGCCAGCAGACGGGAGATCGGACAGGGTTACAATGAGCAGTTCTTC. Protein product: CASRREIGQGYNEQFF. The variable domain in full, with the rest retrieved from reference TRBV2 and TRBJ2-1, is EPEVTQTPSHQVTQMGQEVILRCVPISNHLYFYWYRQILGQKVEFLVSFYNNEISEKSEIFDDQFSVERPDGSNFTLKIRSTKLEDSAMYFCASRREIGQGYNEQFFGPGTRLTVL.

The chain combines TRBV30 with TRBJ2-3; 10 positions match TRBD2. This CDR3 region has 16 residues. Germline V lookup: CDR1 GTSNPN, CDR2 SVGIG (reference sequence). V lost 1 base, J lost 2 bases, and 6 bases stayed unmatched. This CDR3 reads CAWSEVAGGPTDTQYF. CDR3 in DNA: TGTGCCTGGAGTGAGGTAGCGGGGGGTCCCACAGATACGCAGTATTTT.

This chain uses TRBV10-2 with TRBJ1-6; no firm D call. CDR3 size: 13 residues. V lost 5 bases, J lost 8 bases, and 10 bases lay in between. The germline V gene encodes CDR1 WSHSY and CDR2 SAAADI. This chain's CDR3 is CASSSGEDSPLHF. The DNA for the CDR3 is TGCGCCAGCAGTTCCGGCGAGGATTCACCCCTCCACTTT.

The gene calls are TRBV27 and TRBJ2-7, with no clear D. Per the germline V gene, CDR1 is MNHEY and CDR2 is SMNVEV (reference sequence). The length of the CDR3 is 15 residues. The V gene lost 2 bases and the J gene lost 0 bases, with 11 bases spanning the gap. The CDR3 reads CASSLDVGHSYEQYF. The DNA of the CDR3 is TGTGCCAGCAGTTTAGACGTAGGCCACTCCTACGAGCAGTACTTC.

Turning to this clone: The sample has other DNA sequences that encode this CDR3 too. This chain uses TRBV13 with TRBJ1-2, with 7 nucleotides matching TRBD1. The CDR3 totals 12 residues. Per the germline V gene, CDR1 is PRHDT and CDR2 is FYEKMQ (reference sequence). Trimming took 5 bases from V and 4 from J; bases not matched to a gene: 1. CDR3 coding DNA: TGTGCCAGCAGCCCAGGGGGCTATGGCTACACCTTC. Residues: CASSPGGYGYTF.

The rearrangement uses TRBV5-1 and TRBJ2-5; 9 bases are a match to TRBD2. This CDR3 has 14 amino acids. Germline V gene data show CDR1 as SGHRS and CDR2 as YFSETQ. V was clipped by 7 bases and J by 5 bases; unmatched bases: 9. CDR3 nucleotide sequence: TGCGCCAGCCGGGAGCGGGGGGCCGGGGAGACCCAGTACTTC. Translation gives CASRERGAGETQYF.

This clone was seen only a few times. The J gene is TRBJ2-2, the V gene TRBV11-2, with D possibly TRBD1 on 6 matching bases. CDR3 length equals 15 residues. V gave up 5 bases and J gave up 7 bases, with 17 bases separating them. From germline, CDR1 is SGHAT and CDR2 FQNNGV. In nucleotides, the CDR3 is TGTGCCAGCAGCCCCCGGGCAGGGGCGGGCGGGGAGCTGTTTTTT. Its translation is CASSPRAGAGGELFF. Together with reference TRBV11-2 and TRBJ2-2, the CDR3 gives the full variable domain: EAGVAQSPRYKIIEKRQSVAFWCNPISGHATLYWYQQILGQGPKLLIQFQNNGVVDDSQLPKDRFSAERLKGVDSTLKIQPAKLEDSAVYLCASSPRAGAGGELFFGEGSRLTVL.

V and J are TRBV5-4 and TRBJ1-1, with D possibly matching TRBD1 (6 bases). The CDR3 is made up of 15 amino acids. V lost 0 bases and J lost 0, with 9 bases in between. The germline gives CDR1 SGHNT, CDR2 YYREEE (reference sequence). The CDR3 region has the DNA TGTGCCAGCAGCTTGGGACAGGTTTTGAACACTGAAGCTTTCTTT. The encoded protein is CASSLGQVLNTEAFF. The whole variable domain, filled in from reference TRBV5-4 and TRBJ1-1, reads ETGVTQSPTHLIKTRGQQVTLRCSSQSGHNTVSWYQQALGQGPQFIFQYYREEENGRGNFPPRFSGLQFPNYSSELNVNALELDDSALYLCASSLGQVLNTEAFFGQGTRLTVV.

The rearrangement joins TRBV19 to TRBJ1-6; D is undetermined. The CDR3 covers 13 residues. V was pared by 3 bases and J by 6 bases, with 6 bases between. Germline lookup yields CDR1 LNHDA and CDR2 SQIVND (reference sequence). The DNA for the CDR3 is TGTGCCAGTAGTATCACAATTAATTCACCCCTCCACTTT. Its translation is CASSITINSPLHF.

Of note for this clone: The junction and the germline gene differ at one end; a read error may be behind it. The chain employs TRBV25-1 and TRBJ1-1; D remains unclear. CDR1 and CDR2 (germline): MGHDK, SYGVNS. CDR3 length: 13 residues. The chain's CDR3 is CVSHAVGYTEAFF. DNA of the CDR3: TGTGTCAGCCATGCTGTGGGTTACACTGAAGCTTTCTTT.

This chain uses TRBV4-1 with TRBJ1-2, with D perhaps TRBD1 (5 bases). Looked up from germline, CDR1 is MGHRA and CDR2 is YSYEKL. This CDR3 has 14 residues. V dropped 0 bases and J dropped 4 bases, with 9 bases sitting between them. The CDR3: CASSQDPRGYGYTF. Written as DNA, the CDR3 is TGCGCCAGCAGCCAAGATCCAAGGGGCTATGGCTACACCTTC.

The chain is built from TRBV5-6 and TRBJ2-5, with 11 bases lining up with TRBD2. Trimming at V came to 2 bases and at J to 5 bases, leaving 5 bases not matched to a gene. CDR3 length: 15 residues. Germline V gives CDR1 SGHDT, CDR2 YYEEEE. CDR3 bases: TGTGCCAGCAGCTTCCTCACTAGCGGGGGTGAGACCCAGTACTTC. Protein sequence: CASSFLTSGGETQYF.

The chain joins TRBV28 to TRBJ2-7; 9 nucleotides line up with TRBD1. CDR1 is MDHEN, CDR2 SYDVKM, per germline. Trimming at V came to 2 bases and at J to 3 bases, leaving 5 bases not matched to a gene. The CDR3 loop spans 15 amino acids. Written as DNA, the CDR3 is TGTGCCAGCAGTTTAAGTGGGACAGGGATCTACGAGCAGTACTTC. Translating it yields CASSLSGTGIYEQYF.